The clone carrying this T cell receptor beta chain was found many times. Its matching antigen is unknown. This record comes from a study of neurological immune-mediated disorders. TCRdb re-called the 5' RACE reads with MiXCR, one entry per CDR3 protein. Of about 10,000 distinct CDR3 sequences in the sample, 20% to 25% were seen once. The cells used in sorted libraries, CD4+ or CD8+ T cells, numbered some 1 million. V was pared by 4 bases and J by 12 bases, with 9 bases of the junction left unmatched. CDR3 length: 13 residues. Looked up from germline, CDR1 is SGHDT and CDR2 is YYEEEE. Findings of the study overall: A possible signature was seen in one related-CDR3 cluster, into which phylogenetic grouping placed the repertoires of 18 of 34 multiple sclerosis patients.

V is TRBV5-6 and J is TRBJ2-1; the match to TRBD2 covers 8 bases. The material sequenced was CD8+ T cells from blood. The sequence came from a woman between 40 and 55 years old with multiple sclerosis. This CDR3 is CASSPTAGGGQFF. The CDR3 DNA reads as TGTGCCAGCAGCCCAACTGCGGGGGGAGGGCAGTTCTTC.